This T cell receptor beta chain derives from a study of T cell responses to AZD1222 COVID-19 vaccine. Findings and caveats of the study: Spike-specific TCR repertoires showed rising breadth and depth after two AZD1222 doses.

This CDR3 is 16 amino acids long. The ends lost 7 bases at V and 1 base at J; junction bases unmatched: 9. Germline V gene sequence: CDR1 SQVTM, CDR2 ANQGSEA. Concerning this clone itself: What it binds is unknown.

Only in-frame clones appear in the TCRdb table, and some are missing; sequencing was by immunoSEQ multiplex PCR. The sample includes approximately 170,000 clones, 80% to 90% of them seen just once. Source: peripheral blood, taken on day 0 of AZD1222 vaccination. The V call is TRBV29-1, the J call TRBJ2-3; TRBD2 agrees at 12 bases. This TCR was recovered from an adult in good health. The CDR3 region has the DNA TGCAGCGGGCGGCCTAGCGGGGGGGGCGGCACAGATACGCAGTATTTT. Translated: CSGRPSGGGGTDTQYF.